The rows below give T cell receptor beta chains drawn from one sample of a study of blood T cell repertoires in COVID-19. Assay used: immunoSEQ multiplex PCR; TCRdb lists only in-frame clones, some missing. The sample has under 200,000 clones, roughly 85% seen once. Sequencing was carried out using peripheral blood. Receptors originate from a woman older than 75 with acute or convalescent COVID-19. Both conserved end residues are part of each CDR3. Fields, in order: J gene, D gene, V gene, clone size, CDR3 DNA, CDR3 protein. D genes are given only for firm matches. Clone size is stated in some rows and not others, as once, few, many or a class when expanded.

TRBJ1-4 NA TRBV7-2 NA TGTGCCAGCAGCTTCCAGGGAGGTAATGAAAAACTGTTTTTT CASSFQGGNEKLFF
TRBJ2-1 NA TRBV5-1 NA TGCGCCAGCAGTCAGGGGCCCCGCCAAAGGAATGAGCAGTTCTTC CASSQGPRQRNEQFF
TRBJ2-5 NA TRBV12-3/TRBV12-4 NA TGTGCCAGCAGTTTTGCTAGCGAGACCCAGTACTTC CASSFASETQYF
TRBJ1-1 TRBD1 TRBV9 NA TGTGCCAGCAGCTTAGGGGGCTCCACTGAAGCTTTCTTT CASSLGGSTEAFF
TRBJ2-7 NA TRBV13 NA TGTGCCAGCAGGCGGGGACAGAGTAGCGAGCAGTACTTC CASRRGQSSEQYF
TRBJ1-2 NA TRBV28 NA TGTGCCAGCAGTTTAGACAGTAACTATGGCTACACCTTC CASSLDSNYGYTF
TRBJ1-2 NA TRBV27 few TGTGCCAGCAGTTTAGGGGGGGGCTATGGCTACACCTTC CASSLGGGYGYTF
TRBJ2-5 NA TRBV5-1 NA TGCGCCAGCAGCTTGCAGGGTGCGGCAGAGACCCAGTACTTC CASSLQGAAETQYF
TRBJ1-1 NA TRBV27 few TGTGCCAGCCCTCGGGGACTGACGAACACTGAAGCTTTCTTT CASPRGLTNTEAFF
TRBJ1-5 NA TRBV30 NA TGTGCCTGGAGTAACAGCTACAATCAGCCCCAGCATTTT CAWSNSYNQPQHF
TRBJ2-5 NA TRBV6-5 NA TGTGCCAGCAGCCCCTCACGGGGGCAGTACTTC CASSPSRGQYF
TRBJ2-1 TRBD1 TRBV29-1 NA TGCAGCGTAGACAGGGGTACCAATGAGCAGTTCTTC CSVDRGTNEQFF
TRBJ1-3 NA TRBV4-3 NA TGCGCCAGCAGCCAGCGGACTGGAAACACCATATATTTT CASSQRTGNTIYF
TRBJ2-5 NA TRBV30 NA TGTGCCTGGAGGGGAGGGGGTTTTGGAGGGGAGTACCAAGAGACCCAGTACTTC CAWRGGGFGGEYQETQYF
TRBJ2-2 NA TRBV4-2 few TGTGCCAGCAGCCAAGAGTCCTCTCCCTCTGCCGGGGAGCTGTTTTTT CASSQESSPSAGELFF
TRBJ2-7 TRBD1 TRBV7-9 NA TGTGCCAGCAGCTCCGGGACAGCTCTTTCCGAGCAGTACTTC CASSSGTALSEQYF
TRBJ2-7 TRBD1 TRBV29-1 NA TGCAGCGCCGCACTCCCGGGACAGGGTCGCGAGCAGTACTTC CSAALPGQGREQYF
TRBJ1-1 NA TRBV7-2 NA TGTGCCAGCAGCTTGCCGAGGGGGTCTGTGGCTGAAGCTTTCTTT CASSLPRGSVAEAFF
TRBJ1-1 NA TRBV19 few TGTGCCAGTAGTTCGACTCGGAGGACTGAAGCTTTCTTT CASSSTRRTEAFF
TRBJ1-2 NA TRBV5-8 NA TGTGCCAGCAGCTTGGGGGCAGAAGTAGGCTACACCTTC CASSLGAEVGYTF
TRBJ1-3 NA TRBV7-9 few TGTGCCAGCAGCTTAGAGGCAGGATCGGGAAACACCATATATTTT CASSLEAGSGNTIYF
TRBJ2-7 NA TRBV14 NA TGTGCCAGCAGCCAAGGATGGAGCGACGAGCAGTACTTC CASSQGWSDEQYF
TRBJ1-2 NA TRBV19 NA TGTGCCAGTAGTCTGACGAGGGACTCTAACTATGGCTACACCTTC CASSLTRDSNYGYTF
TRBJ1-3 TRBD1 TRBV30 NA TGTGCCTGGATGTGGACAGGCGGAAACACCATATATTTT CAWMWTGGNTIYF
TRBJ2-1 NA TRBV10-3 NA TGTGCCATCAGTGAGTCTGCTCGACAGCCTTACAATGAGCAGTTCTTC CAISESARQPYNEQFF
TRBJ1-4 NA TRBV6-5 NA TGTGCCAGCACCAGAGAGGGGGTGCTTAATGAAAAACTGTTTTTT CASTREGVLNEKLFF
TRBJ1-1 TRBD1 TRBV5-4 NA TGTGCCAGCAGCTCCTACAGGGGAGAGAACACTGAAGCTTTCTTT CASSSYRGENTEAFF
TRBJ1-4 TRBD1 TRBV30 NA TGTGCCTGGAGTGTACTAGGGGGCCTTTCGGGGGAACTGTTTTTT CAWSVLGGLSGELFF
TRBJ1-6 TRBD1 TRBV28 once TGTGCCAGCAGTTTACCCGGGACAGGGTCTAATAATTCACCCCTCCACTTT CASSLPGTGSNNSPLHF
TRBJ1-4 TRBD1 TRBV2 NA TGTGCCAGCAGTGTTGGCAGGGGGAATGAAAAACTGTTTTTT CASSVGRGNEKLFF
TRBJ1-2 NA TRBV6-1 few TGTGCCAGCAGTGAATGGAGCTATGGCTACACCTTC CASSEWSYGYTF
TRBJ1-5 NA TRBV28 NA TGTGCCAGCAGTTTGACCCTGGGACTTGCCAATCAGCCCCAGCATTTT CASSLTLGLANQPQHF
TRBJ1-1 TRBD1 TRBV7-8 NA TGTGCCAGCAGCTTTACAGGGGAGAACACTGAAGCTTTCTTT CASSFTGENTEAFF
TRBJ2-2 NA TRBV28 few TGTGCCGGGGCAGTCGGTGGAGACACCGGGGAGCTGTTTTTT CAGAVGGDTGELFF
TRBJ2-7 NA TRBV19 NA TGTGCCAGTAGTATACAGGCCGACCGGTCCTACGAGCAGTACTTC CASSIQADRSYEQYF
TRBJ2-3 NA TRBV5-8 NA TGTGCCAGCAGCTTGATCCGGGGACCCACTAGCTTT CASSLIRGPTSF
TRBJ2-5 TRBD1 TRBV28 NA TGTGCCAGCAGTTCAGGGGGTGGGGAGACCCAGTACTTC CASSSGGGETQYF
TRBJ1-2 NA TRBV5-5 NA TGTGCCAGCAGCTGGGGCCTACAGACTAACTATGGCTACACCTTC CASSWGLQTNYGYTF
TRBJ1-1 TRBD1 TRBV7-3 NA TGTGCCAGCAGCCGGGACAGGGTAACTGAAGCTTTCTTT CASSRDRVTEAFF
TRBJ2-5 NA TRBV6-1 NA TGTGCCAGCAGTGAAGCGAGGGCTAGCCCGTACCAAGAGACCCAGTACTTC CASSEARASPYQETQYF
TRBJ1-2 TRBD1 TRBV29-1 NA TGCAGCGTTGATAAGTCCTGGGACAGGGATAGGTATGGCTACACCTTC CSVDKSWDRDRYGYTF
TRBJ1-1 NA TRBV6-4 NA TGTGCCAGCAGCCCTCAGGTGAACACTGAAGCTTTCTTT CASSPQVNTEAFF
TRBJ1-4 TRBD1 TRBV7-9 NA TGTGCCAGCAGCCGGGACAGGGGCGAAAAACTGTTTTTT CASSRDRGEKLFF
TRBJ2-3 NA TRBV28 NA TGTGCCAGCAGTTTGGCTGTGACAGATACGCAGTATTTT CASSLAVTDTQYF
TRBJ1-3 NA TRBV5-1 NA TGCGCCAGCAGCGACAGCCCCTCTGGAAACACCATATATTTT CASSDSPSGNTIYF
TRBJ1-6 TRBD1 TRBV5-1 few TGCGCCAGCCGGCCTTCGACAGGGAATTCACCCCTCCACTTT CASRPSTGNSPLHF
TRBJ2-3 NA TRBV19 NA TGTGCCAGTAGTATTTCGGCAGGGGTGGTGGCAGATACGCAGTATTTT CASSISAGVVADTQYF
TRBJ1-2 TRBD1 TRBV7-2 NA TGTGCCAGCAGCATCGGACAGGGCTGGGGGTGGAACTATGGCTACACCTTC CASSIGQGWGWNYGYTF
TRBJ2-7 NA TRBV27 NA TGTGCCAGCAATTCTCAGGGTAGCTACGAGCAGTACTTC CASNSQGSYEQYF
TRBJ1-1 NA TRBV11-2 once TGTGCCAGCAGCTTAGATAGCGTCTTTTCTCAGGTTTTTGAAGCTTTCTTT CASSLDSVFSQVFEAFF
TRBJ1-2 TRBD1 TRBV30 NA TGTGCCTGGGGACAACAGGGGGCAGGCGGCTACACCTTC CAWGQQGAGGYTF
TRBJ2-5 TRBD2 TRBV10-1 NA TGCGCCAGCAGTGAGTCCGGTAGCGGGAGGCAAGAGACCCAGTACTTC CASSESGSGRQETQYF
TRBJ2-3 NA TRBV7-2 NA TGTGCCAGCAGCCCGCATAGCGGCCCAGATACGCAGTATTTT CASSPHSGPDTQYF
TRBJ2-7 TRBD2 TRBV6-2/TRBV6-3 NA TGTGCCAGCAGTTACCACGGACTAGCGGGAGGCTACGAGCAGTACTTC CASSYHGLAGGYEQYF
TRBJ2-5 NA TRBV11-3 NA TGTGCCAGCAGCTTAGGTACGGGAGAAAAAGAGACCCAGTACTTC CASSLGTGEKETQYF
TRBJ2-5 TRBD2 TRBV5-4 NA TGTGCCAGCAGCTTGCTCTCACTAGCGGGGGGGTACCAAGAGACCCAGTACTTC CASSLLSLAGGYQETQYF
TRBJ2-2 TRBD1 TRBV10-3 once TGTGCCATCAGTGCTTCCCCAAGACAGGGGACGGAGACCGGGGAGCTGTTTTTT CAISASPRQGTETGELFF
TRBJ2-7 NA TRBV2 NA TGTGCCAGCAGTGAGGGTAGCGGAGTGGGCTACGAGCAGTACTTC CASSEGSGVGYEQYF